This is a list of T cell receptor beta chains from one sample in a study of a mutant IDH1 vaccine in newly diagnosed glioma. These receptors' antigens are unknown. The data were produced by immunoSEQ multiplex PCR, yet TCRdb's version contains in-frame clones alone and is incomplete. Of about 72,000 clones in the sample, about four fifths were seen once. Material: PBMCs, obtained from a glioma patient whose treatment included an IDH1 peptide vaccine. Source of these receptors: a man between 18 and 29 years old with glioma. The CDR3 runs from the conserved cysteine through the conserved F or W. The order of the fields is J gene, clone size, D gene, V gene, CDR3 protein, CDR3 DNA. The D gene is left open where the match is weak. Clone size appears in some rows only: once, few, many, or a class for an expanded clone.

J gene: TRBJ1-4
clone size: .
D gene: TRBD1
V gene: TRBV19
CDR3 protein: CASSPQGAYEKLFF
CDR3 DNA: TGTGCCAGTAGCCCACAGGGGGCGTATGAAAAACTGTTTTTT

J gene: TRBJ1-2
clone size: few
D gene: TRBD1
V gene: TRBV7-9
CDR3 protein: CASSSTLDRGDYGYTF
CDR3 DNA: TGTGCCAGCAGTTCAACTCTAGACAGGGGGGACTATGGCTACACCTTC

J gene: TRBJ1-2
clone size: .
D gene: TRBD1
V gene: TRBV4-1
CDR3 protein: CASSRDRGAYGYTF
CDR3 DNA: TGCGCCAGCAGCCGAGACAGGGGCGCCTATGGCTACACCTTC

J gene: TRBJ1-1
clone size: .
D gene: .
V gene: TRBV6-6
CDR3 protein: CASSYSGQSSEAFF
CDR3 DNA: TGTGCCAGCAGTTACTCTGGACAGTCATCTGAAGCTTTCTTT

J gene: TRBJ2-3
clone size: .
D gene: .
V gene: TRBV30
CDR3 protein: CAWSVGLAGTDTQYF
CDR3 DNA: TGTGCCTGGAGTGTAGGGTTAGCGGGCACAGATACGCAGTATTTT

J gene: TRBJ1-1
clone size: .
D gene: .
V gene: TRBV19
CDR3 protein: CASRSAGRNTEAFF
CDR3 DNA: TGTGCCAGTAGGAGCGCGGGGAGGAACACTGAAGCTTTCTTT

J gene: TRBJ2-5
clone size: .
D gene: TRBD2
V gene: TRBV29-1
CDR3 protein: CSVAQGSGGPKETQYF
CDR3 DNA: TGCAGCGTTGCGCAGGGTAGCGGGGGCCCTAAGGAGACCCAGTACTTC

J gene: TRBJ2-2
clone size: .
D gene: .
V gene: TRBV30
CDR3 protein: CAWTLLTPPGELFF
CDR3 DNA: TGTGCCTGGACCTTGCTGACCCCCCCCGGGGAGCTGTTTTTT

J gene: TRBJ1-2
clone size: .
D gene: TRBD1
V gene: TRBV6-6
CDR3 protein: CASSYPGGFNGYTF
CDR3 DNA: TGTGCCAGCAGTTACCCAGGGGGCTTTAATGGCTACACCTTC

J gene: TRBJ1-2
clone size: once
D gene: TRBD1
V gene: TRBV9
CDR3 protein: CASSARGRSYGYTF
CDR3 DNA: TGTGCCAGCAGCGCCAGGGGGCGCAGCTATGGCTACACCTTC

J gene: TRBJ2-1
clone size: .
D gene: TRBD2
V gene: TRBV11-2
CDR3 protein: CASSFGGGYNEQFF
CDR3 DNA: TGTGCCAGCAGCTTTGGCGGGGGGTACAATGAGCAGTTCTTC

J gene: TRBJ1-1
clone size: .
D gene: .
V gene: TRBV28
CDR3 protein: CASSDKGIEVSTEAFF
CDR3 DNA: TGTGCCAGCAGTGATAAGGGTATAGAGGTGAGCACTGAAGCTTTCTTT

J gene: TRBJ1-5
clone size: .
D gene: .
V gene: TRBV28
CDR3 protein: CASRAWGENQPQHF
CDR3 DNA: TGTGCCAGCAGAGCATGGGGGGAAAATCAGCCCCAGCATTTT

J gene: TRBJ1-2
clone size: .
D gene: .
V gene: TRBV19
CDR3 protein: CASNKGDYGYTF
CDR3 DNA: TGTGCCAGTAATAAGGGGGACTATGGCTACACCTTC

J gene: TRBJ2-4
clone size: .
D gene: .
V gene: TRBV25-1
CDR3 protein: CASSESGGAKNIQYF
CDR3 DNA: TGTGCCAGCAGTGAATCAGGTGGTGCCAAAAACATTCAGTACTTC

J gene: TRBJ2-3
clone size: .
D gene: TRBD2
V gene: TRBV28
CDR3 protein: CASSLAGADTQYF
CDR3 DNA: TGTGCCAGCAGCCTAGCGGGAGCAGATACGCAGTATTTT

J gene: TRBJ2-1
clone size: .
D gene: .
V gene: TRBV9
CDR3 protein: CASSVELGEQFF
CDR3 DNA: TGTGCCAGCAGCGTAGAACTAGGCGAGCAGTTCTTC

J gene: TRBJ1-2
clone size: .
D gene: .
V gene: TRBV7-9
CDR3 protein: CASSPSTGGADYGYTF
CDR3 DNA: TGTGCCAGCAGCCCCTCGACGGGGGGCGCAGACTATGGCTACACCTTC

J gene: TRBJ1-4
clone size: .
D gene: .
V gene: TRBV19
CDR3 protein: CASSIELNEKLFF
CDR3 DNA: TGTGCCAGTAGTATCGAACTTAATGAAAAACTGTTTTTT

J gene: TRBJ2-7
clone size: .
D gene: TRBD1
V gene: TRBV14
CDR3 protein: CASSYRGWSLEQYF
CDR3 DNA: TGTGCCAGCAGCTACAGGGGGTGGTCCCTCGAGCAGTACTTC

J gene: TRBJ2-2
clone size: .
D gene: .
V gene: TRBV18
CDR3 protein: CASSPRLLDTGELFF
CDR3 DNA: TGTGCCAGCTCACCACGGCTTTTGGACACCGGGGAGCTGTTTTTT

J gene: TRBJ1-6
clone size: .
D gene: .
V gene: TRBV18
CDR3 protein: CASSPRGGQFGHSPLHF
CDR3 DNA: TGTGCCAGCTCACCCCGGGGGGGGCAATTCGGGCATTCACCCCTCCACTTT

J gene: TRBJ2-7
clone size: .
D gene: .
V gene: TRBV7-2
CDR3 protein: CASSLWGGSSYEQYF
CDR3 DNA: TGTGCCAGCAGCCTATGGGGGGGCAGCTCCTACGAGCAGTACTTC

J gene: TRBJ1-5
clone size: once
D gene: .
V gene: TRBV15
CDR3 protein: CATSRDRGRDQPQHF
CDR3 DNA: TGTGCCACCAGCAGAGACAGGGGCAGAGATCAGCCCCAGCATTTT

J gene: TRBJ1-2
clone size: .
D gene: .
V gene: TRBV18
CDR3 protein: CASSPFGDPNYGYTF
CDR3 DNA: TGTGCCAGCTCACCATTCGGGGATCCTAACTATGGCTACACCTTC

J gene: TRBJ2-7
clone size: .
D gene: TRBD2
V gene: TRBV18
CDR3 protein: CASSPPGLAAYEQYF
CDR3 DNA: TGTGCCAGCTCTCCACCGGGACTAGCAGCCTACGAGCAGTACTTC

J gene: TRBJ2-7
clone size: once
D gene: .
V gene: TRBV29-1
CDR3 protein: CSVEVGRFGGYEQYF
CDR3 DNA: TGCAGCGTCGAAGTGGGAAGATTTGGTGGCTACGAGCAGTACTTC

J gene: TRBJ1-4
clone size: .
D gene: TRBD1
V gene: TRBV27
CDR3 protein: CASRRPGQGGEKLFF
CDR3 DNA: TGTGCCAGCAGGCGACCGGGACAGGGGGGGGAAAAACTGTTTTTT

J gene: TRBJ2-7
clone size: once
D gene: .
V gene: TRBV7-9
CDR3 protein: CASSSAYNGGYEQYF
CDR3 DNA: TGTGCCAGCAGCTCCGCCTATAACGGAGGCTACGAGCAGTACTTC

J gene: TRBJ2-7
clone size: .
D gene: .
V gene: TRBV7-2
CDR3 protein: CASSLGSGGEQYF
CDR3 DNA: TGTGCCAGCAGCTTAGGGAGCGGAGGCGAGCAGTACTTC

J gene: TRBJ1-6
clone size: .
D gene: .
V gene: TRBV4-1
CDR3 protein: CASSQGDSPLHF
CDR3 DNA: TGCGCCAGCAGCCAAGGGGATTCACCCCTCCACTTT

J gene: TRBJ2-7
clone size: .
D gene: .
V gene: TRBV5-1
CDR3 protein: CASSLVAGASDEQYF
CDR3 DNA: TGCGCCAGCAGCTTGGTGGCAGGGGCAAGCGACGAGCAGTACTTC

J gene: TRBJ2-1
clone size: .
D gene: TRBD2
V gene: TRBV4-2
CDR3 protein: CASSQRKTSGGLGEQFF
CDR3 DNA: TGTGCCAGCAGCCAACGGAAGACTAGCGGGGGATTAGGGGAGCAGTTCTTC

J gene: TRBJ1-6
clone size: .
D gene: TRBD1
V gene: TRBV10-3
CDR3 protein: CAISGQGRSPLHF
CDR3 DNA: TGTGCCATCAGTGGACAGGGACGTTCACCCCTCCACTTT

J gene: TRBJ2-7
clone size: .
D gene: .
V gene: TRBV6-5
CDR3 protein: CAAGGQEHYEQYF
CDR3 DNA: TGTGCCGCGGGGGGACAGGAACACTACGAGCAGTACTTC

J gene: TRBJ2-1
clone size: once
D gene: .
V gene: TRBV11-3
CDR3 protein: CASSLGGEQFF
CDR3 DNA: TGTGCCAGCAGCTTAGGCGGTGAGCAGTTCTTC

J gene: TRBJ1-1
clone size: .
D gene: .
V gene: TRBV6-4
CDR3 protein: CASKGDTEAFF
CDR3 DNA: TGTGCCAGCAAGGGGGACACTGAAGCTTTCTTT

J gene: TRBJ1-1
clone size: .
D gene: .
V gene: TRBV19
CDR3 protein: CASSIGGLFGDRNTEAFF
CDR3 DNA: TGTGCCAGTAGTATAGGAGGGCTTTTCGGAGACAGGAACACTGAAGCTTTCTTT

J gene: TRBJ2-7
clone size: few
D gene: .
V gene: TRBV7-3
CDR3 protein: CASSFQGGTYEQYF
CDR3 DNA: TGTGCCAGCAGCTTCCAGGGGGGGACCTACGAGCAGTACTTC

J gene: TRBJ1-1
clone size: .
D gene: TRBD1
V gene: TRBV18
CDR3 protein: CASSHRQGGETEAFF
CDR3 DNA: TGTGCCAGCTCCCATCGTCAGGGGGGGGAGACTGAAGCTTTCTTT

J gene: TRBJ1-5
clone size: .
D gene: .
V gene: TRBV7-9
CDR3 protein: CASSLARTVSNQPQHF
CDR3 DNA: TGTGCCAGCAGCTTAGCGCGGACAGTTAGCAATCAGCCCCAGCATTTT

J gene: TRBJ2-7
clone size: .
D gene: .
V gene: TRBV7-9
CDR3 protein: CASSLTLYEQYF
CDR3 DNA: TGTGCCAGCAGCTTAACCCTCTACGAGCAGTACTTC

J gene: TRBJ2-7
clone size: .
D gene: .
V gene: TRBV27
CDR3 protein: CASKGRASSYEQYF
CDR3 DNA: TGTGCCAGCAAGGGTCGAGCTAGCTCCTACGAGCAGTACTTC

J gene: TRBJ1-5
clone size: .
D gene: .
V gene: TRBV25-1
CDR3 protein: CASNAGHQPQHF
CDR3 DNA: TGTGCCAGCAACGCCGGGCATCAGCCCCAGCATTTT

J gene: TRBJ1-1
clone size: .
D gene: .
V gene: TRBV28
CDR3 protein: CASSLQPALSTEAFF
CDR3 DNA: TGTGCCAGCAGTTTACAGCCAGCTTTGAGCACTGAAGCTTTCTTT

J gene: TRBJ1-1
clone size: few
D gene: .
V gene: TRBV18
CDR3 protein: CASSPNGNTEAFF
CDR3 DNA: TGTGCCAGCTCACCAAACGGGAACACTGAAGCTTTCTTT

J gene: TRBJ1-5
clone size: .
D gene: .
V gene: TRBV30
CDR3 protein: CAWSQKQDNQPQHF
CDR3 DNA: TGTGCCTGGTCCCAGAAACAGGACAATCAGCCCCAGCATTTT

J gene: TRBJ1-4
clone size: few
D gene: TRBD1
V gene: TRBV7-9
CDR3 protein: CASSVGQGNEKLFF
CDR3 DNA: TGTGCCAGCAGCGTTGGACAGGGCAATGAAAAACTGTTTTTT

J gene: TRBJ2-3
clone size: once
D gene: TRBD1
V gene: TRBV4-1
CDR3 protein: CASSQVPGQGGDTQYF
CDR3 DNA: TGCGCCAGCAGCCAAGTTCCGGGACAGGGAGGAGATACGCAGTATTTT

J gene: TRBJ1-1
clone size: .
D gene: .
V gene: TRBV29-1
CDR3 protein: CSVAPGLEAFF
CDR3 DNA: TGCAGCGTAGCCCCGGGCCTTGAAGCTTTCTTT

J gene: TRBJ2-2
clone size: .
D gene: TRBD2
V gene: TRBV9
CDR3 protein: CASSVGRGLQTGELFF
CDR3 DNA: TGTGCCAGCAGCGTAGGGAGGGGACTACAAACCGGGGAGCTGTTTTTT

J gene: TRBJ1-1
clone size: .
D gene: TRBD1
V gene: TRBV5-1
CDR3 protein: CASSFLDRGGTEAFF
CDR3 DNA: TGCGCCAGCAGCTTCCTGGACAGGGGTGGCACTGAAGCTTTCTTT

J gene: TRBJ1-2
clone size: .
D gene: TRBD1
V gene: TRBV7-9
CDR3 protein: CAGEYGLDRGNYGYTF
CDR3 DNA: TGTGCCGGGGAGTATGGTTTGGACAGGGGGAACTATGGCTACACCTTC

J gene: TRBJ2-7
clone size: .
D gene: .
V gene: TRBV2
CDR3 protein: CAKGQAAYEQYF
CDR3 DNA: TGTGCCAAGGGGCAGGCCGCCTACGAGCAGTACTTC